Below are 28 T cell receptor beta chains sequenced from a single sample in a study of blood T cell repertoires in COVID-19. The assay was immunoSEQ multiplex PCR, and TCRdb's table has in-frame clones only and misses some. The repertoire holds roughly 200,000 clones, about 87% seen once, with less than 2% in the top ten. The specimen sequenced was peripheral blood. The origin of the receptors is a man between 65 and 80 years old with acute or convalescent COVID-19.

The chain has TRBV6-6 and TRBJ1-2; no clear D gene. Germline CDR1 is MNHNY and CDR2 is SVGAGI (reference sequence). V lost 0 bases, J lost 4 bases, and 12 bases lay in between. The CDR3 consists of 15 residues. The CDR3 loop reads CASSYSARPVYGYTF. CDR3 in DNA: TGTGCCAGCAGTTACTCAGCGAGGCCCGTCTATGGCTACACCTTC.

The chain has TRBV27 and TRBJ1-5; the D is unclear. Trimming pared 4 bases from V and 1 base from J, leaving 14 bases between. The CDR3 has 16 residues. Germline V gene data show CDR1 as MNHEY and CDR2 as SMNVEV (reference sequence). CDR3 region: CASSSTAGGSNQPQHF. CDR3 sequence (DNA): TGTGCCAGCAGTTCAACGGCGGGTGGAAGCAATCAGCCCCAGCATTTT.

This clone was seen just once. The CDR3 sequence is CASSFGQGNTEAFF. As DNA, the CDR3 is TGTGCCAGCAGCTTCGGACAGGGCAACACTGAAGCTTTCTTT. The chain uses TRBV14 and TRBJ1-1; TRBD1 matches 8 bases. This CDR3 has 14 amino acids. CDR1 is SGHDN, CDR2 FVKESK, per germline. With 5 bases clipped from V and 2 bases from J, the junction kept 4 bases outside the gene matches.

The V and J genes are TRBV7-2 and TRBJ2-2; D call uncertain. V shed 2 bases and J shed 2 bases, with 9 bases lying between them. The CDR3 has 15 amino acids. In germline, CDR1 is SGHTA, CDR2 FQGNSA. The CDR3 protein is CASSLQATNTGELFF. The CDR3 DNA reads TGTGCCAGCAGCTTACAGGCCACCAACACCGGGGAGCTGTTTTTT. The full variable domain, rest sourced from reference TRBV7-2 and TRBJ2-2, is GAGVSQSPSNKVTEKGKDVELRCDPISGHTALYWYRQSLGQGLEFLIYFQGNSAPDKSGLPSDRFSAERTGGSVSTLTIQRTQQEDSAVYLCASSLQATNTGELFFGEGSRLTVL.

The V and J genes are TRBV6-6 and TRBJ1-6, with D maybe TRBD1 (6 bases). The V gene lost 4 bases and the J gene lost 7 bases, with 17 bases spanning the gap. This CDR3 region has 16 residues. The V gene's germline CDR1 is MNHNY and CDR2 SVGAGI (reference sequence). The DNA for the CDR3 is TGTGCCAGCAGTTCTGACCTACAGGGAGTGAATTCACCCCTCCACTTT. Translating it yields CASSSDLQGVNSPLHF.

The chain is built from TRBV29-1 and TRBJ2-3; TRBD1 aligns across 7 bases. The CDR3 loop spans 14 amino acids. Germline values: CDR1 SQVTM, CDR2 ANQGSEA. Trimming removed 6 bases from V and 5 bases from J; junction bases left unmatched: 11. The CDR3 sequence: CSVPRQGRGDTQYF. The CDR3 DNA follows: TGCAGCGTCCCTAGACAGGGCCGTGGAGATACGCAGTATTTT.

This clone turned up a few times. The chain combines TRBV2 with TRBJ2-1, with TRBD2 identical over 10 bases. Per the germline V gene, CDR1 is SNHLY and CDR2 is FYNNEI. The junction had 2 bases not matched to a gene; V was cut back by 8 bases and J by 4 bases. The CDR3 is 13 residues long. The CDR3 bases are TGTGCCAGCGGACTAGCGGAGTACAATGAGCAGTTCTTC. Its protein is CASGLAEYNEQFF.

This chain connects TRBV18 to TRBJ2-7, with TRBD2 matching 11 bases. V dropped 0 bases and J dropped 2; count of bases not matched to a gene: 6. CDR1 is KGHSH, CDR2 LQKENI, per germline. The CDR3 length is 17 residues. The CDR3 DNA reads TGTGCCAGCTCACCACCGGGAATACTAGCGGGAGCCTACGAGCAGTACTTC. Its protein is CASSPPGILAGAYEQYF.

The CDR3 DNA follows: TGTGCCAGCAGGGGGCGAGCGGGAGGGGAGACCCAGTACTTC. This codes for CASRGRAGGETQYF. The J gene is TRBJ2-5, the V gene TRBV2; 10 positions agree with TRBD2. Per the germline V gene, CDR1 is SNHLY and CDR2 is FYNNEI. Losses at the gene ends were 6 bases for V and 5 bases for J; bases not matched to a gene: 6. This CDR3 has 14 residues. Full variable domain (rest looked up from reference TRBV2 and TRBJ2-5): EPEVTQTPSHQVTQMGQEVILRCVPISNHLYFYWYRQILGQKVEFLVSFYNNEISEKSEIFDDQFSVERPDGSNFTLKIRSTKLEDSAMYFCASRGRAGGETQYFGPGTRLLVL.

The chain links TRBV28 to TRBJ2-1; TRBD2 aligns across 7 bases. The CDR3 has 14 residues. CDR1 is MDHEN, CDR2 SYDVKM, per germline. V was clipped by 5 bases and J by 4 bases; unmatched bases: 5. The CDR3, as DNA: TGTGCCAGCAGTCTCCCGGGACTATACAATGAGCAGTTCTTC. It translates to CASSLPGLYNEQFF.

The chain couples TRBV4-1 to TRBJ1-1, with TRBD1 matching 9 bases. Germline loops: CDR1 MGHRA, CDR2 YSYEKL. Unmatched junction bases numbered 15, after V lost 2 bases and J lost 11 bases. The CDR3 totals 16 residues. CDR3 coding DNA: TGCGCCAGCAGCCAATCTAACATAGGACAGGGGCTGTGGGCTTTCTTT. It translates to CASSQSNIGQGLWAFF.

The V and J genes are TRBV19 and TRBJ2-1; D might be TRBD2 (6 bases). V lost 3 bases, J lost 4 bases, and 10 bases lay in between. CDR1 LNHDA and CDR2 SQIVND come from the germline V gene (reference sequence). The CDR3 loop spans 14 amino acids. The CDR3 DNA follows: TGTGCCAGTAGTATTACGAGCGGGTACAATGAGCAGTTCTTC. This gives the protein CASSITSGYNEQFF.

The CDR3 DNA reads TGTGCCAGCAGCTATGCAGGGTCCGGGGAGCTGTTTTTT. This codes for CASSYAGSGELFF. The rearrangement joins TRBV5-4 to TRBJ2-2; perhaps TRBD1 as D (5 bases). CDR3 length: 13 amino acids. V was pared by 3 bases and J by 6 bases, with 9 bases between. Germline V gives CDR1 SGHNT, CDR2 YYREEE (reference sequence).

The chain uses TRBV19 and TRBJ2-1, with D possibly TRBD2 on 6 matching bases. In germline, CDR1 is LNHDA, CDR2 SQIVND (reference sequence). The CDR3 consists of 13 residues. Trimming left V 6 bases short and J 4 bases short, with 10 bases between. The CDR3 DNA sequence: TGTGCCAGTAGGCGGGGAGGTTACAATGAGCAGTTCTTC. The encoded protein is CASRRGGYNEQFF.

This chain connects TRBV7-9 to TRBJ1-4, with no clear D. The CDR3 runs to 16 residues. CDR1 is SEHNR and CDR2 is FQNEAQ in the germline V gene (reference sequence). Trimming took off 5 bases at V and 0 bases at J, with 13 bases between the two ends. The CDR3 bases are TGTGCCAGCAGCAGAGGTTCGGGTGCAACTAATGAAAAACTGTTTTTT. Protein sequence: CASSRGSGATNEKLFF.

The genes are TRBV13 and TRBJ2-2; tentative D call: TRBD2 (5 bases). The V and J ends lost 5 bases and 5 bases respectively, with 6 bases between them. CDR3 length: 12 amino acids. CDR1 and CDR2 from the germline V gene are PRHDT and FYEKMQ (reference sequence). The CDR3 protein is CASSTRTGELFF. CDR3 nucleotide sequence: TGTGCCAGCAGCACTAGGACCGGGGAGCTGTTTTTT.

This clone was seen just once. The rearrangement uses TRBV28 and TRBJ1-6; D unresolved. Germline CDR1 MDHEN, CDR2 SYDVKM. The CDR3 runs to 15 residues. Trimming shortened V by 4 bases and J by 9 bases, and 16 bases separated the two germline ends. The CDR3 DNA follows: TGTGCCAGCAGTTCCGAACAGATCCTCGGTTCACCCCTCCACTTT. It is translated as CASSSEQILGSPLHF.

The chain joins TRBV5-1 to TRBJ2-2; TRBD1 is a possible D gene (6 bases). V lost 3 bases and J 4 bases, leaving 13 bases between the germline ends. This CDR3 is built from 15 residues. Per germline, CDR1 SGHRS and CDR2 YFSETQ. This CDR3 is CASSWAGTTTGELFF. CDR3 nucleotides: TGCGCCAGCAGCTGGGCCGGGACAACCACCGGGGAGCTGTTTTTT.

The chain carries TRBV14 and TRBJ1-3; the D is unclear. The CDR3 covers 19 residues. The germline gives CDR1 SGHDN, CDR2 FVKESK. Trimming removed 0 bases from V and 0 bases from J, with 18 bases in between. The CDR3 spells CASSQDNWRVRSSGNTIYF. The CDR3 DNA sequence: TGTGCCAGCAGCCAAGATAATTGGAGGGTGAGGAGCTCTGGAAACACCATATATTTT.

The chain combines TRBV28 with TRBJ2-3, with 13 bases aligning to TRBD2. The CDR3 is 19 amino acids. The germline V gene has CDR1 MDHEN and CDR2 SYDVKM. V shed 3 bases and J 2 bases; nucleotides not matched to a gene: 11. The CDR3 loop is CASSLTSGRIGGTTDTQYF. The CDR3 region has the DNA TGTGCCAGCAGTTTGACTAGCGGGAGGATCGGTGGGACCACAGATACGCAGTATTTT.

The chain joins TRBV7-9 to TRBJ1-4; a weak D match, TRBD1 (5 bases). Germline values: CDR1 SEHNR, CDR2 FQNEAQ (reference sequence). Trimming stripped 5 bases from V and 4 bases from J, with 11 bases between. The CDR3 runs 14 residues. The CDR3 region has the DNA TGTGCCAGCAGCCCTAAGGGGTATAATGAAAAACTGTTTTTT. Its protein is CASSPKGYNEKLFF.

The chain has TRBV5-1 and TRBJ2-7; possibly TRBD1 for D (6 bases). The CDR3 consists of 15 residues. Germline values: CDR1 SGHRS, CDR2 YFSETQ. V lost 3 bases and J lost 6, with 19 bases in between. CDR3 sequence: CASSSRLGQFSEQYF. Here the CDR3 DNA reads TGCGCCAGCAGCTCGAGATTAGGACAGTTCTCCGAGCAGTACTTC.

The chain recombines TRBV27 with TRBJ2-2; TRBD1 matches 8 bases. In germline, CDR1 is MNHEY, CDR2 SMNVEV (reference sequence). V was clipped by 1 base and J by 5 bases; unmatched bases: 6. The length of the CDR3 is 16 residues. CDR3 in DNA: TGTGCCAGCAGTTTATTCGGCAGGGGGCTTACCGGGGAGCTGTTTTTT. Protein product: CASSLFGRGLTGELFF.

The chain carries TRBV6-6 and TRBJ1-1, with 7 bases fitting TRBD1. With V trimmed by 6 bases and J by 11 bases, 9 bases remained unmatched. The CDR3 length is 12 residues. Germline V lookup: CDR1 MNHNY, CDR2 SVGAGI (reference sequence). The CDR3 loop reads CASSPGTVQAFF. In DNA, the CDR3 is TGTGCCAGCAGCCCTGGGACAGTGCAGGCTTTCTTT.

The chain joins TRBV18 to TRBJ1-1; maybe TRBD1 (6 bases). Trimming stripped 3 bases from V and 3 bases from J, with 14 bases between. From germline, CDR1 is KGHSH and CDR2 LQKENI. This CDR3 is 15 amino acids long. CDR3 coding DNA: TGTGCCAGCTCACCGCGACAGGATGGGGACACTGAAGCTTTCTTT. Protein: CASSPRQDGDTEAFF. The full variable domain, rest sourced from reference TRBV18 and TRBJ1-1, is NAGVMQNPRHLVRRRGQEARLRCSPMKGHSHVYWYRQLPEEGLKFMVYLQKENIIDESGMPKERFSAEFPKEGPSILRIQQVVRGDSAAYFCASSPRQDGDTEAFFGQGTRLTVV.

The chain employs TRBV6-6 and TRBJ2-3; TRBD2 aligns across 7 bases. This CDR3 has 16 amino acids. Germline trimming cut 8 bases from V and 3 bases from J; bases unmatched to any gene: 14. Germline-derived CDR1 and CDR2 are MNHNY and SVGAGI (reference sequence). The CDR3 loop is CASSYKAGVGTDTQYF. For the CDR3, the DNA is TGTGCCAGCTCATACAAGGCGGGGGTCGGGACAGATACGCAGTATTTT.

Within the sample, this clone is medium-sized (0.01 to 0.1%). The J gene is TRBJ2-1, the V gene TRBV7-9, with 11 bases aligning to TRBD2. This CDR3 has 18 amino acids. The V gene's germline CDR1 is SEHNR and CDR2 FQNEAQ (reference sequence). The J segment lost 7 bases and the V segment lost 2 bases, leaving 13 bases of the junction unmatched. The CDR3 sequence is CASSLPFGTSGLLNEQFF. The CDR3 region has the DNA TGTGCCAGCAGCTTACCCTTCGGGACTAGCGGTCTGTTGAATGAGCAGTTCTTC.

The chain employs TRBV19 and TRBJ1-4; TRBD1 matches 7 bases. The CDR3 length is 14 residues. Germline assignment: CDR1 LNHDA and CDR2 SQIVND (reference sequence). V dropped 6 bases and J dropped 1; count of bases not matched to a gene: 2. In DNA, the CDR3 is TGTGCCAGTAGGCGACAGGGAACTAATGAAAAACTGTTTTTT. Residues: CASRRQGTNEKLFF.